This T cell receptor beta chain was identified in a study of blood T cells in healthy people across ages. The CDR3 loop spans 15 amino acids. Germline CDR1 is SGHTA and CDR2 is FQGNSA. Study-wide results and caveats: Fewer expanded clones and more diversity marked long-lived versus aged donors.

Primers used in a second PCR of about 6 to 11 cycles were a sample-barcoded 5' primer and a J-beta primer mix. TCRdb used MiXCR to reprocess the 5' RACE reads, holding one entry per CDR3 protein. Of about 940,000 distinct CDR3 sequences detected, roughly 48% appear once; the ten largest clones hold roughly an eighth. Concerning this clonotype itself: Antigen specificity is unknown. The junction departs from the called germline gene at one end, perhaps through a read error.

The chain couples TRBV7-2 to TRBJ2-6, with a weak D call TRBD1 (5 bases). Sequencing was done on a sample of blood. The receptor was isolated from a man aged 30 to 45 in good health. The CDR3 DNA follows: TGTGCCAGCAGCTTAGTAGGGGCTGGGACCAACGTCCTGACTTTC. Translating gives CASSLVGAGTNVLTF.